The 16 T cell receptor beta chains below come from one sample, sequenced in a study of CD8 T cells in ankylosing spondylitis. Each CDR3 protein is one row after TCRdb ran MiXCR on the 5' RACE reads. The sample lists around 180,000 distinct CDR3 sequences, 10% to 15% occurring once. Input material: blood, either unsorted or a sorted T cell fraction (not recorded which). The source of these receptors is a female donor with ankylosing spondylitis or in good health (not recorded which).

The sample holds a few counts of this clonotype. J is TRBJ2-5 and V is TRBV12-3 or TRBV12-4; D gene uncertain. CDR3 length equals 12 residues. Deletions cut 1 base from V and 7 bases from J, with 7 bases between. CDR3 nucleotide sequence: TGTGCCAGCAGTTTAGAAAGGATGACCCAGTACTTC. Protein: CASSLERMTQYF.

This clonotype appeared once. This may arise from a read error, as a much more abundant clone is one base away. The rearrangement links TRBV4-3 to TRBJ2-2, with a tentative D call TRBD2 (5 bases). The V gene's germline CDR1 is LGHNA and CDR2 YSLEER. The CDR3 length is 13 residues. The chain's CDR3 is CASSQQNTGKLFF. The CDR3 nucleotides are TGCGCCAGCAGCCAGCAAAACACCGGGAAGCTGTTTTTT.

This sequence joins TRBV12-3 or TRBV12-4 and TRBJ2-5; 12 bases map to TRBD2. The CDR3 totals 15 residues. J was trimmed by 6 bases and V by 2 bases; bases with no gene match: 4. This chain's CDR3 is CASSLPSGRGKTQYF. The CDR3 coding sequence is TGTGCCAGCAGTTTACCTAGCGGGAGGGGAAAGACCCAGTACTTC.

V usage is TRBV20-1 and J usage is TRBJ1-6; D possibly corresponds to TRBD1 (5 bases). In germline, CDR1 is DFQATT, CDR2 SNEGSKA (reference sequence). This CDR3 is 18 amino acids long. Trimming left V 3 bases short and J 0 bases short, with 18 bases between. The CDR3 spells CSARDRGPGSSYNSPLHF. DNA for the CDR3: TGCAGTGCTAGGGATAGAGGGCCAGGGAGCTCCTATAATTCACCCCTCCACTTT.

This clonotype was found a few times. The gene calls are TRBV20-1 and TRBJ2-7, with a possible D match to TRBD2 (5 bases). This CDR3 comprises 15 residues. V shed 2 bases and J shed 4 bases, with 18 bases lying between them. Germline values: CDR1 DFQATT, CDR2 SNEGSKA (reference sequence). DNA of the CDR3: TGCAGTGCTAGACTTCTGCGAGGGAGTCGGTACGAGCAGTACTTC. It encodes CSARLLRGSRYEQYF.

This clonotype has at least ten counts. The V gene is TRBV7-3, the J gene TRBJ2-1; TRBD2 is a possible D gene (5 bases). The V and J ends lost 7 bases and 5 bases respectively, with 24 bases between them. The CDR3 consists of 17 residues. Germline CDR1 and CDR2: SGHTA and FQGTGA. CDR3: CASNPPGLAPDNNEQFF. The CDR3 nucleotides are TGTGCCAGCAACCCCCCGGGGTTAGCACCCGATAACAATGAGCAGTTCTTC.

This clonotype was observed many times. This chain uses TRBV29-1 with TRBJ1-3; D unclear. This CDR3 contains 14 residues. The V end was cut by 7 bases, the J end by 0 bases, with 13 bases between. Germline assignment: CDR1 SQVTM and CDR2 ANQGSEA. This CDR3 reads CSAAPGSSGNTIYF. In nucleotides, the CDR3 is TGCAGCGCAGCCCCCGGCAGCTCTGGAAACACCATATATTTT.

This clonotype appeared a few times. The chain combines TRBV4-3 with TRBJ1-2; TRBD1 matches at 8 bases. Unmatched junction bases numbered 2, after V lost 2 bases and J lost 0 bases. Germline V gene lookup returns CDR1 LGHNA and CDR2 YSLEER. The CDR3 totals 15 residues. Written as DNA, the CDR3 is TGCGCCAGCAGCCAACGGACAGGGTCTAACTATGGCTACACCTTC. Translation: CASSQRTGSNYGYTF.

Ten or more counts support this clonotype. The chain couples TRBV27 to TRBJ2-1; 7 positions agree with TRBD2. Unmatched junction bases numbered 2, after V lost 3 bases and J lost 9 bases. The CDR3 consists of 12 residues. Germline V gene data show CDR1 as MNHEY and CDR2 as SMNVEV (reference sequence). The CDR3 DNA is TGTGCCAGCAGTTTTGGCGGGAGTGAGCAGTTCTTC. Residues: CASSFGGSEQFF.

Concerning this clonotype: Being one base from a much bigger clone, this may be a read error. The chain combines TRBV11-3 with TRBJ2-5, with 9 bases matching TRBD1. The length of the CDR3 is 14 residues. The germline gives CDR1 SGHNT, CDR2 YENEEA. The CDR3 DNA reads TGTGCCAGCAGCTTAGGACAGGGGGGAGAGACCCAGCACTTC. It encodes CASSLGQGGETQHF.

The chain has TRBV25-1 and TRBJ2-1; D is undetermined. Germline loops: CDR1 MGHDK, CDR2 SYGVNS. V dropped 6 bases and J dropped 2 bases, with 11 bases sitting between them. CDR3 length: 14 residues. The CDR3 sequence is CASRLTGPYNEQFF. Written as DNA, the CDR3 is TGTGCCAGCAGACTCACTGGTCCCTACAATGAGCAGTTCTTC.

This clonotype was counted at least ten times. The chain joins TRBV20-1 to TRBJ1-2, with 7 bases fitting TRBD1. CDR3 length equals 13 residues. Germline V gene lookup returns CDR1 DFQATT and CDR2 SNEGSKA (reference sequence). The J segment lost 4 bases and the V segment lost 2 bases, leaving 4 bases of the junction unmatched. In DNA, the CDR3 is TGCAGTGCTAGATTCGACAGGGTCTATGGCTACACCTTC. It encodes CSARFDRVYGYTF.

This clonotype has at least ten counts. The V gene is TRBV5-1, the J gene TRBJ1-1, with unresolved D. CDR1 is SGHRS and CDR2 is YFSETQ in the germline V gene. The CDR3 contains 13 residues. Deletions cut 0 bases from V and 6 bases from J, with 9 bases between. Written as DNA, the CDR3 is TGCGCCAGCAGCTTGGAAGCAGGCCCTGAAGCTTTCTTT. It translates to CASSLEAGPEAFF.

This clonotype was recorded many times. The rearrangement links TRBV12-3 or TRBV12-4 to TRBJ2-1; 7 bases match TRBD2. This CDR3 has 15 residues. V lost 6 bases to trimming and J lost 4 bases; unmatched junction nucleotides: 9. The CDR3 DNA reads TGTGCCAGCAGACCTGGTAGCGGGCATTACAATGAGCAGTTCTTC. Protein: CASRPGSGHYNEQFF.

This clonotype was recorded at least ten times. This sequence joins TRBV5-1 and TRBJ1-1, with D perhaps TRBD1 (6 bases). Trimming removed 4 bases from V and 0 bases from J, with 10 bases in between. Germline values: CDR1 SGHRS, CDR2 YFSETQ. This CDR3 comprises 14 residues. CDR3 amino acids: CASSGGALNTEAFF. CDR3 in DNA: TGCGCCAGCAGCGGGGGGGCCCTGAACACTGAAGCTTTCTTT.

This clonotype came up many times. The chain links TRBV5-1 to TRBJ1-3, with unresolved D. The ends were cut back, 0 bases at V and 2 bases at J, with 9 bases in the middle. This CDR3 comprises 15 residues. CDR1 and CDR2 (germline): SGHRS, YFSETQ. The CDR3 loop reads CASSLDFWAGNTIYF. The CDR3, as DNA: TGCGCCAGCAGCTTGGACTTCTGGGCTGGAAACACCATATATTTT. The whole variable domain, filled in from reference TRBV5-1 and TRBJ1-3, reads KAGVTQTPRYLIKTRGQQVTLSCSPISGHRSVSWYQQTPGQGLQFLFEYFSETQRNKGNFPGRFSGRQFSNSRSEMNVSTLELGDSALYLCASSLDFWAGNTIYFGEGSWLTVV.